The clone carrying this T cell receptor (beta chain) came up a few times. The junction departs from germline at one end; a sequencing error may be responsible. CDR1 ENHRY and CDR2 SYGVKD come from the germline V gene. This CDR3 is built from 15 residues. This sample is part of a study of molecular identifiers for immune sequencing clone quantification. TCRdb redid the calling of the PCR reads with MiXCR, one entry per CDR3 protein. The sample contains some 590,000 distinct CDR3 sequences, around 25% of which appear only once. This sequence originates from a human donor in good health. Some libraries in this study had Jurkat cell RNA spiked in. The chain joins TRBV10-3 to TRBJ2-3; 7 nucleotides line up with TRBD2. Sequences were obtained from naive CD8+ T cells from blood, with Jurkat cell RNA spiked in. Indicated subset: FACS-sorted CD8+CD4-CCR7+CD45RA+ naive T cells. Here the CDR3 reads CAISGNSGPTDAQYF. CDR3 nucleotide sequence: TGTGCCATCAGTGGGAATAGCGGGCCCACAGATGCGCAGTATTTT.